Below, one T cell receptor (beta chain) is given with its context. Its matching antigen is unknown. This CDR3 is built from 15 residues. Germline assignment: CDR1 MDHEN and CDR2 SYDVKM. This sample was included in a study of blood T cells in healthy people across ages. The wider study: Capture by template switching was about one barcoded beta molecule per two T cells. The study's findings and limits: TCR beta diversity, measured per million T cells, fell in a roughly linear way with age.

A second PCR of about 7 to 11 cycles used a sample-barcoded 5' primer and a J-beta primer mix. TCRdb itself ran the 5' RACE reads through MiXCR, one entry per CDR3 protein. The sample carries fewer than 800,000 distinct CDR3 sequences, 45% to 50% recorded once. The material sequenced was blood. The receptor's source is a woman in her sixties or seventies in good health. V and J are TRBV28 and TRBJ2-4; D tentatively fits TRBD1 or TRBD2 (7 bases each). The J call could be wrong; TRBJ2-5 is a better fit for the DNA end. CDR3 sequence reads: CASSLGRGRQETQYF. CDR3 sequence (DNA): TGTGCCAGCAGTTTAGGGAGGGGGCGTCAAGAGACCCAGTACTTC.